The count of the clone carrying this T cell receptor (beta chain) is one. The target antigen is unknown. V was clipped by 3 bases and J by 6 bases; unmatched bases: 2. The CDR3 extends over 13 amino acids. Germline V gives CDR1 SGHTA, CDR2 FQGNSA. There were TCR beta CDR3 regions amplified from RNA transcripts. The TCR CDR3 first-round RT-PCR relied on the HTBI primer set. TCRdb recomputed calls from the multiplex PCR reads with MiXCR, one row per CDR3 protein. The table has under 40,000 distinct CDR3 sequences, around half seen once. These data belong to a study of T cells in Graves' hyperthyroidism and ophthalmopathy. The PBMCs were taken from around 9.1 ml of fresh peripheral blood. Findings and limits, study-wide: The blood repertoire included most of the expanded thyroid clonotypes above 0.001. Stable hyperthyroidism and ophthalmopathy were separated using 13 V-J signatures.

The rearrangement uses TRBV7-2 and TRBJ2-3; TRBD2 matches 8 bases. The TCR comes from a man aged 35 to 55 with Graves' ophthalmopathy. The material sequenced was blood. CDR3 bases: TGTGCCAGCAGCTTTTCTAGCGGGGATACGCAGTATTTT. It specifies CASSFSSGDTQYF.